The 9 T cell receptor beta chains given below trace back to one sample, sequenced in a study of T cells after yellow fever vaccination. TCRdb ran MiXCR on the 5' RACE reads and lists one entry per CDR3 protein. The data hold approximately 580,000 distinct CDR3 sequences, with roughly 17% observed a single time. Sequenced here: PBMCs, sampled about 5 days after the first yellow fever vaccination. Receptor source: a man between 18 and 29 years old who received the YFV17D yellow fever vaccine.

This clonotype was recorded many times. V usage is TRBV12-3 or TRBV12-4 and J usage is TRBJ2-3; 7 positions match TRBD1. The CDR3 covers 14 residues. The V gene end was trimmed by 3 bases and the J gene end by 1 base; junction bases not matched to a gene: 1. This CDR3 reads CASSFTGGTDTQYF. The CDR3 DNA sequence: TGTGCCAGCAGTTTTACAGGGGGCACAGATACGCAGTATTTT.

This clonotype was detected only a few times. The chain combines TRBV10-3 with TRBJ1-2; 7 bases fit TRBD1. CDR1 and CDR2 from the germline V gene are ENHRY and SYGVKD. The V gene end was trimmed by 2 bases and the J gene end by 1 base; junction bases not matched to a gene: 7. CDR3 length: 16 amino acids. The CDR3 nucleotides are TGTGCCATCAGTGAGGCCCGGGACAGCGGTAACTATGGCTACACCTTC. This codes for CAISEARDSGNYGYTF.

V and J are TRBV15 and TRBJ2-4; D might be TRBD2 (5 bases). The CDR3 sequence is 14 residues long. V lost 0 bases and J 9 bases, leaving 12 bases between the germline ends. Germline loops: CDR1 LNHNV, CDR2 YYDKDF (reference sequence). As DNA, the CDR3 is TGTGCCACCAGCAGAGATACGGGGATGAGCATTCAGTACTTC. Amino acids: CATSRDTGMSIQYF.

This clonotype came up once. In DNA, the CDR3 is TGTGCCAGCAGTTCACGGGCAGCCGAGTCCGGGGAGCTGTTTTTT. It encodes CASSSRAAESGELFF. The chain joins TRBV6-5 to TRBJ2-2; D uncertain. Germline lookup yields CDR1 MNHEY and CDR2 SVGAGI. This CDR3 contains 15 residues. The V gene lost 4 bases and the J gene lost 6 bases, with 15 bases spanning the gap.

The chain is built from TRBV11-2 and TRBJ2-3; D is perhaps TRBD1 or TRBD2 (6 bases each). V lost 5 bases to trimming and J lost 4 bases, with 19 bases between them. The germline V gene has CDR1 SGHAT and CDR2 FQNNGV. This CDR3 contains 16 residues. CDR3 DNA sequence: TGTGCCAGCAGCCCTCCGCCGGGGGCAGCCTCAGATACGCAGTATTTT. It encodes CASSPPPGAASDTQYF.

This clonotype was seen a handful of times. The chain's CDR3 is CASIKGQGLSYEQYF. For the CDR3, the DNA is TGTGCCAGCATTAAGGGACAGGGACTTTCCTACGAGCAGTACTTC. The rearrangement joins TRBV6-5 to TRBJ2-7; 9 nucleotides line up with TRBD1. The CDR3 spans 15 residues. Looked up from germline, CDR1 is MNHEY and CDR2 is SVGAGI. V lost 7 bases to trimming and J lost 1 base; unmatched junction nucleotides: 8.

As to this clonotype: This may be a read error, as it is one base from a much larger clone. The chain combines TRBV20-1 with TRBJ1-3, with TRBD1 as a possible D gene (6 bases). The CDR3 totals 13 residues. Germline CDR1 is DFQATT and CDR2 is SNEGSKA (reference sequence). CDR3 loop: CSASRGAGNIIYF. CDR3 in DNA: TGCAGTGCTAGTCGGGGGGCTGGAAACATCATATATTTT.

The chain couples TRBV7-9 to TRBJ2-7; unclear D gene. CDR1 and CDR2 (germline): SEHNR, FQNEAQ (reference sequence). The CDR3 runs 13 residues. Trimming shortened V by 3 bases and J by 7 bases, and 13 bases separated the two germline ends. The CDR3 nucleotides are TGTGCCAGCAGCTTTTCAGGATCAAGGGAGCAGTACTTC. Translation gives CASSFSGSREQYF.

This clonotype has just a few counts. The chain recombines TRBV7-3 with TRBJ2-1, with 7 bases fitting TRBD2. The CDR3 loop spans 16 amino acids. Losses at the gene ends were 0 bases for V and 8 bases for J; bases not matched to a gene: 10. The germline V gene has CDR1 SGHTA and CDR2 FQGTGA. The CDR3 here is CASSLTGDPGGHEQFF. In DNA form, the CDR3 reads TGTGCCAGCAGCTTAACGGGCGATCCGGGGGGTCATGAGCAGTTCTTC.